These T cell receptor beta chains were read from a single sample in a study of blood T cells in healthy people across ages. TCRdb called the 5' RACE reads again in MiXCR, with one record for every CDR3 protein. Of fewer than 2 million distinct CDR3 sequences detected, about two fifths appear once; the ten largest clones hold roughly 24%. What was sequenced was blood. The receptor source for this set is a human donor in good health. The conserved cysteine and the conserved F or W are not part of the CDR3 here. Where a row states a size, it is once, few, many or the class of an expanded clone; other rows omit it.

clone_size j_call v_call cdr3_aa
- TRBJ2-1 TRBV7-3 ASSYGGEYNEQF
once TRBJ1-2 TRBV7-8 ASRHSGGGPRGYT
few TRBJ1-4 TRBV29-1 SGLKGSNEKLF
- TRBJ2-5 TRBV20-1 SARDQKRGSYNEQY
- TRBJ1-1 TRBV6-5 ASSDYRGRAF
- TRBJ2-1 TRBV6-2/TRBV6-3 ASSYFSGGENNEQF
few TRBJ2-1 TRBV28 ASSTGVMSSYNEQF
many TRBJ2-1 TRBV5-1 ASSLAGGEQF
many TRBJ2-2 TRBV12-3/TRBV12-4 ASSLGTGELF
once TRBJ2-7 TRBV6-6 ASTQQGAETEQY
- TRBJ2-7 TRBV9 ASSGSGPGGHEQY
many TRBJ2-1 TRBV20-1 SARKTGRSSYNEQF
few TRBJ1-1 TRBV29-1 SVEKLPEAF
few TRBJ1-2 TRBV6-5 ASRVGAISGGYT
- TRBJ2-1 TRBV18 ASSPYLGQGSYNEQF
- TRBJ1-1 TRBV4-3 ASSQVLTRPEAF
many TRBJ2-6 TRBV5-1 ASSSNGANVLT
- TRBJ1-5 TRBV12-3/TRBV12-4 ASSFYRGQGQPQH
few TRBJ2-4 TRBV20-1 SARGTINPKY